This TCR beta chain was captured in a study of CD8+ T cells in alopecia areata. Treatment meaning: oral pan-JAK inhibitor, 5-10 mg twice daily. The CDR3 loop spans 14 amino acids. Germline CDR1 is MNHEY and CDR2 is SVGAGI. Trimming cost V 6 bases and J 4 bases; bases outside gene matches: 5. In each case, RNA was isolated and then reverse transcribed into cDNA as the sequencing template. Clones were sequenced by immunoSEQ multiplex PCR, and TCRdb holds only the in-frame ones, with some missing. The sample gives approximately 180,000 clones, around 58% of which show up once; roughly 17% is in the top ten. This clone was seen just once.

The receptor was derived from a human donor with alopecia areata. The chain recombines TRBV6-5 with TRBJ1-4; TRBD1 matches at 7 bases. The sample in question was CD4+ T cells sorted from blood, obtained at approximately week 60, from a patient treated with tofacitinib. CDR3 DNA sequence: TGTGCCAGCAGCGAGACAGGGAGTAATGAAAAACTGTTTTTT. Translated, it gives CASSETGSNEKLFF.